This T cell receptor beta chain was sequenced during a study of diagnostic markers for celiac disease (dated by TCRdb to 2020 to 2021). TCRdb lists the instrument as Illumina MiSeq. TCRdb reprocessed the raw reads; every CDR3 protein sequence is a single record, and DNA is not supplied. The record for this sample contains approximately 8,000 distinct CDR3 sequences. The ten top clones hold about 6.5% of the sample. Concerning this clonotype: The clone's antigen remains unknown.

Via the germline V gene, CDR1 is SGHTA and CDR2 FQGNSA. From its cysteine to its phenylalanine, the CDR3 spans 13 amino acids. No DNA has been recorded. Recombination joined TRBV7-2 with TRBJ1-1. Sequenced sample: either unsorted cells or a sorted T cell fraction (not recorded which). The receptor was derived from a human donor. This table probably holds off-target reads from a library built for another chain. CDR3 loop: CASSLWWNTEAFF.